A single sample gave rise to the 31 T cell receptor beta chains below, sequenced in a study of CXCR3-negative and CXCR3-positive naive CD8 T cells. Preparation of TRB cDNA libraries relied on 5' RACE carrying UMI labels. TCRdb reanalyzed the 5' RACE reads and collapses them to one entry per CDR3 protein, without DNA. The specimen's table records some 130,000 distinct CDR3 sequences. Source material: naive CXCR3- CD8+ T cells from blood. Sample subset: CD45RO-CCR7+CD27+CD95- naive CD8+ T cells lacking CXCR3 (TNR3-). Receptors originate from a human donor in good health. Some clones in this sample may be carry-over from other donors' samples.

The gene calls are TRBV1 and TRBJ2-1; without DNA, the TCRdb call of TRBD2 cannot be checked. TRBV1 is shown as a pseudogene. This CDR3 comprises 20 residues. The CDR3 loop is CTSSQLLTSGQGEAYNEQFF.

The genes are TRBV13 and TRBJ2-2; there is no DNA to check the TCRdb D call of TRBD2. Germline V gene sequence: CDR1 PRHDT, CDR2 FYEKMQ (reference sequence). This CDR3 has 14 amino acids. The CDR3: CASSATLGTGELFF.

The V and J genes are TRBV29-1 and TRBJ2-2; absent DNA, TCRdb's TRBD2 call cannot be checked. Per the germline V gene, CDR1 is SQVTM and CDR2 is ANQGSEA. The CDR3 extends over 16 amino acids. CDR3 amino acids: CSVEGVAGTNTGELFF.

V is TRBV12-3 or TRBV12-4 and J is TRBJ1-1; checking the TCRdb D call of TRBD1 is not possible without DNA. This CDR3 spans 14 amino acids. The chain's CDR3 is CASSLSGGNTEAFF.

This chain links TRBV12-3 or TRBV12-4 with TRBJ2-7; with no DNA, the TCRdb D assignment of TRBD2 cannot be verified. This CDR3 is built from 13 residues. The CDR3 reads CASSGGSSYEQYF.

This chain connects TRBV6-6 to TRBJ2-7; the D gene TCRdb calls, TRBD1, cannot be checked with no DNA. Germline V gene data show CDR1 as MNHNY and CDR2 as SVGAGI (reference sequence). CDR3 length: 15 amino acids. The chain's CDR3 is CASSDTGRTSYEQYF.

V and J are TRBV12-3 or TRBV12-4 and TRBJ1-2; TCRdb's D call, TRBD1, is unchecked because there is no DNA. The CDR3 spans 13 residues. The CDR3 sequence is CASSPGILYGYTF.

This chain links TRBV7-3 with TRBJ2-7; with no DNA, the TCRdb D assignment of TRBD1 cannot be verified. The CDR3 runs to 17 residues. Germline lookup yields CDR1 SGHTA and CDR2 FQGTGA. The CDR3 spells CASIFMGDKRDSYEQYF.

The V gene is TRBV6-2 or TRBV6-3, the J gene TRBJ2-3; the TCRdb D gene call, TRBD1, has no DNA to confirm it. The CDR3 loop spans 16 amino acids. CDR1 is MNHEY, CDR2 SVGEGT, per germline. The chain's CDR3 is CASRPHRGASQDTQYF.

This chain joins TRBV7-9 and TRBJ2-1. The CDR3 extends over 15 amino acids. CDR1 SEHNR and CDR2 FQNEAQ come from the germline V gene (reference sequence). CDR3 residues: CASSETGSSYNEQFF.

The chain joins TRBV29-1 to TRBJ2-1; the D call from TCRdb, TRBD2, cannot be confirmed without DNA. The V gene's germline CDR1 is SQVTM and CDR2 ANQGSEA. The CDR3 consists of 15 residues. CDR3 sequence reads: CSVEVGTSVNNEQFF.

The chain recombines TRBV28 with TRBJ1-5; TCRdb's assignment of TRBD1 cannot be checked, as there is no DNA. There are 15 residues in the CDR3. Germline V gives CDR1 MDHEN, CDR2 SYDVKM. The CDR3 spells CASSPPGRFNQPQHF.

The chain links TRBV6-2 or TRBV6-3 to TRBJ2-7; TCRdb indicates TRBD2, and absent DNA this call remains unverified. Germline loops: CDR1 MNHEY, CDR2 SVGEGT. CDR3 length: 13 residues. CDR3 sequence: CASTGTTTYEQYF.

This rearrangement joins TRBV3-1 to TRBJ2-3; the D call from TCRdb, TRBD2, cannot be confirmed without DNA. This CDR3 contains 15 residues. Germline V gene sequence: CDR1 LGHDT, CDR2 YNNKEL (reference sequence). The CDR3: CASSQEGGSGDTQYF.

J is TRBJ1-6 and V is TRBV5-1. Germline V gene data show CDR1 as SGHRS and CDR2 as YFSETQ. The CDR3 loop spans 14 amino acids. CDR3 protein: CASSTGVGNSPLHF.

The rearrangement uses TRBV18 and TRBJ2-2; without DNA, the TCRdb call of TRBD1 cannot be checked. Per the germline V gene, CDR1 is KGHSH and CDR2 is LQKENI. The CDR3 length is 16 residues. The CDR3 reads CASRMPGQGDTGELFF.

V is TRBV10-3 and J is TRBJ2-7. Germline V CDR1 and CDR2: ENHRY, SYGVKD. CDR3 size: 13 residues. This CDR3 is CAIRSSDGYEQYF.

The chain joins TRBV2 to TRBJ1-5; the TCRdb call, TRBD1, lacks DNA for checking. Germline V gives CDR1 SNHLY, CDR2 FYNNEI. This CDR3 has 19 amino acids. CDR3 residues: CASSEVPAGGAYSNQPQHF. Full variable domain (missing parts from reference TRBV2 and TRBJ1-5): EPEVTQTPSHQVTQMGQEVILRCVPISNHLYFYWYRQILGQKVEFLVSFYNNEISEKSEIFDDQFSVERPDGSNFTLKIRSTKLEDSAMYFCASSEVPAGGAYSNQPQHFGDGTRLSIL.

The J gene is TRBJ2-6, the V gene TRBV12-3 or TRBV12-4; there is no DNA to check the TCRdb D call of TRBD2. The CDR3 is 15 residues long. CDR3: CASTPPGSGANVLTF.

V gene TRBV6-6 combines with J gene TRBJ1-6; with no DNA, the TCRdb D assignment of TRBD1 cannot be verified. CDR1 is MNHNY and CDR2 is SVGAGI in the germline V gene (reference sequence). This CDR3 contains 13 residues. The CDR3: CASIGEYNSPLHF.

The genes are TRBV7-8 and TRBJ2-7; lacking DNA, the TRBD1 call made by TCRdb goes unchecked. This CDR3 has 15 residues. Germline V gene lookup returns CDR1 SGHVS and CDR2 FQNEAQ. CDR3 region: CASNLDGQGNYEQYF.

The CDR3 reads CASSLTPPGGGDTEAFF. This sequence joins TRBV12-3 or TRBV12-4 and TRBJ1-1. The CDR3 spans 17 residues.

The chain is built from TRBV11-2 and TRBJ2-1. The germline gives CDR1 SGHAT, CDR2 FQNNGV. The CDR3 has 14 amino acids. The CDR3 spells CASSLSTVTDEQFF.

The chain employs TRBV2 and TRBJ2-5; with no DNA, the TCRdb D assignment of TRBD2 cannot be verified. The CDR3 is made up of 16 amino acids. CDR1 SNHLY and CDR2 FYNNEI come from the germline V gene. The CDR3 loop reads CASIKGSGPEFGTQYF.

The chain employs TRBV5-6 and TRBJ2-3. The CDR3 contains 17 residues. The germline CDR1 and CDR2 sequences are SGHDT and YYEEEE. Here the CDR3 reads CASSRFRNYDGTDTQYF.

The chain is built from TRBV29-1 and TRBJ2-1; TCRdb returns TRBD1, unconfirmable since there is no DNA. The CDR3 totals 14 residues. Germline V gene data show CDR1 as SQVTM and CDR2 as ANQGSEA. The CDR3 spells CSVEPRGSYNEQFF.

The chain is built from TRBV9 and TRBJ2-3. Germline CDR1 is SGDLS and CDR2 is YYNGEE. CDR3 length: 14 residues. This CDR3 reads CASSPKTGTDTQYF. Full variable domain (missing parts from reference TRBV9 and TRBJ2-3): DSGVTQTPKHLITATGQRVTLRCSPRSGDLSVYWYQQSLDQGLQFLIQYYNGEERAKGNILERFSAQQFPDLHSELNLSSLELGDSALYFCASSPKTGTDTQYFGPGTRLTVL.

CDR3 sequence reads: CASSLERGLDTQYF. The chain recombines TRBV7-8 with TRBJ2-3. Looked up from germline, CDR1 is SGHVS and CDR2 is FQNEAQ. The CDR3 contains 14 residues.

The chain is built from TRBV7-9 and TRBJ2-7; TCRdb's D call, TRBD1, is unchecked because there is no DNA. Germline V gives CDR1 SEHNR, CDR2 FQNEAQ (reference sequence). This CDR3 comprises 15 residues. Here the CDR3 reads CASIQTGQPSYEQYF.

The CDR3 spells CSVHHAPGGTDTQYF. This chain links TRBV29-1 with TRBJ2-3; TCRdb's D call of TRBD1 is untestable without DNA. The CDR3 loop spans 15 amino acids. Germline lookup yields CDR1 SQVTM and CDR2 ANQGSEA.

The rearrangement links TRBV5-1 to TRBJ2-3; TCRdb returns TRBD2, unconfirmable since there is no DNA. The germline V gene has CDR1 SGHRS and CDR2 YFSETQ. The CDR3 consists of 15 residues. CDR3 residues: CASSLAAAGGDTQYF. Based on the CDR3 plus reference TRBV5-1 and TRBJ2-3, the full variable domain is KAGVTQTPRYLIKTRGQQVTLSCSPISGHRSVSWYQQTPGQGLQFLFEYFSETQRNKGNFPGRFSGRQFSNSRSEMNVSTLELGDSALYLCASSLAAAGGDTQYFGPGTRLTVL.